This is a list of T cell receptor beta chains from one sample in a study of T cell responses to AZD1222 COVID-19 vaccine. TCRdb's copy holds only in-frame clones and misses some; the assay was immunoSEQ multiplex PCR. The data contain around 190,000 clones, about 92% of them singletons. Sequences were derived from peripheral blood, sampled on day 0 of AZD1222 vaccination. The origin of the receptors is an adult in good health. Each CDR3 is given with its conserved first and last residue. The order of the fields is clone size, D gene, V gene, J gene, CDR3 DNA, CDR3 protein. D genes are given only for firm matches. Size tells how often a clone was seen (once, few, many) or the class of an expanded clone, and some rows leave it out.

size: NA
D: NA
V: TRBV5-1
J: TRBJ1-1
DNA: TGCGCCAGCAGCTTGGAAAGCACTACGAACACTGAAGCTTTCTTT
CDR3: CASSLESTTNTEAFF

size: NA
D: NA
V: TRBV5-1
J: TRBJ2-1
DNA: TGCGCCAGCAGCTTGGCCGGTGAGGGGCGCTACAATGAGCAGTTCTTC
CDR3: CASSLAGEGRYNEQFF

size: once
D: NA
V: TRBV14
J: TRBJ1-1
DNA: TGTGCCAGCAGCCTCGTAGGGGGGAACACTGAAGCTTTCTTT
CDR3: CASSLVGGNTEAFF

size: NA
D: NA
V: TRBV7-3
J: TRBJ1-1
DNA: TGTGCCAGCAGCTCAGATAACGGCCCCGGGGGGCGAACTGAAGCTTTCTTT
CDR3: CASSSDNGPGGRTEAFF

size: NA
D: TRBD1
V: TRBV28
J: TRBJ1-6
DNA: TGTGCCAGCAGTTTGGAAGACAGGGGGAGCTCCTATAATTCACCCCTCCACTTT
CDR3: CASSLEDRGSSYNSPLHF

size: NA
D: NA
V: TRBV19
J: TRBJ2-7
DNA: TGTGCCAGTAGTATTTCCAAGGGAGGCGGGCAGTACTTC
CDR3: CASSISKGGGQYF

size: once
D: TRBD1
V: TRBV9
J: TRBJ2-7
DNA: TGTGCCAGCAGCGCACCGGGACAGGGGGCCTACGAGCAGTACTTC
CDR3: CASSAPGQGAYEQYF

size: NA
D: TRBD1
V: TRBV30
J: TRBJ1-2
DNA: TGTGCCTGGGGTGCCGGGACAGGGGGTAGGGGCTACACCTTC
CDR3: CAWGAGTGGRGYTF

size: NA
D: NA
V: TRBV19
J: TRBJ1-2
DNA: TGTGCCAGTAGGAGGGAAGATTCTAACTATGGCTACACCTTC
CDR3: CASRREDSNYGYTF

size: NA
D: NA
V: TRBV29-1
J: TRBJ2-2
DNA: TGCAGCGTTGCACAGCGATACACCGGGGAGCTGTTTTTT
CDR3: CSVAQRYTGELFF

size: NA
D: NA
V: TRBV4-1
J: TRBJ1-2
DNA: TGCGCCAGCAGCGACCGAGGGGTCCACTATGGCTACACCTTC
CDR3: CASSDRGVHYGYTF

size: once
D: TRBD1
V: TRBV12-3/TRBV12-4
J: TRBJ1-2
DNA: TGTGCCAGCAGTCCCGACAGGGTCTATGGCTACACCTTC
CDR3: CASSPDRVYGYTF

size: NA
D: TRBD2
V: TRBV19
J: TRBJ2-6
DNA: TGTGCCAGTAGTACCCTAGCGGGACTATCTGGGGCCAACGTCCTGACTTTC
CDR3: CASSTLAGLSGANVLTF

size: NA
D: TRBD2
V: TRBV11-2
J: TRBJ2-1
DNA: TGTGCCAGCAGCCCCCAGCGGGGGGGATACAATGAGCAGTTCTTC
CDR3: CASSPQRGGYNEQFF

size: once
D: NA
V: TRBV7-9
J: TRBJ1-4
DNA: TGTGCCGGCAGCTTAATCACAGGGTCTAATAATGAAAAACTGTTTTTT
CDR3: CAGSLITGSNNEKLFF

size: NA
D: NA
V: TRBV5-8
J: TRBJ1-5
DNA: TGTGCCAGCAGCTTGGTCAGGTATAGCAATCAGCCCCAGCATTTT
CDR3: CASSLVRYSNQPQHF

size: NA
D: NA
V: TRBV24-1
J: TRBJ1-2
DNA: TGTGCCACTCGACCCAGGGACCCTGGCTATGGCTACACCTTC
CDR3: CATRPRDPGYGYTF

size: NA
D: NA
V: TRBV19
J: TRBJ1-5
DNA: TGTGCCAGTAGTGGAGACAGTGGAGATCAGCCCCAGCATTTT
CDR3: CASSGDSGDQPQHF

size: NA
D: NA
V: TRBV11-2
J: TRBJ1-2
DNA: TGTGCCAGCAGCCAGAGGGATTTCTATGGCTACACCTTC
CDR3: CASSQRDFYGYTF

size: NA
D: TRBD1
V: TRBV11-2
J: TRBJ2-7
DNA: TGTGCCAGCAGCTTAAGACAGGGAGCGGCCGAGCAGTACTTC
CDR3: CASSLRQGAAEQYF

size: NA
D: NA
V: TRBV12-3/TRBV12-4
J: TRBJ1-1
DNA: TGTGCCAGCAGCTTCGCAGCTTCCACTGAAGCTTTCTTT
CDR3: CASSFAASTEAFF

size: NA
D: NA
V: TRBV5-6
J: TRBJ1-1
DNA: TGTGCCAGCAGCTGGTCACGGCACACTGAAGCTTTCTTT
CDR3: CASSWSRHTEAFF

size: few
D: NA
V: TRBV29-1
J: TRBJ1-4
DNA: TGCAGCGTTGGGCAGGATAATGAAAAACTGTTTTTT
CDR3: CSVGQDNEKLFF

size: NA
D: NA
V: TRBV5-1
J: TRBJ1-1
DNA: TGCGCCAGCAGCTTGAGCGCGGACACTGAAGCTTTCTTT
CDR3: CASSLSADTEAFF

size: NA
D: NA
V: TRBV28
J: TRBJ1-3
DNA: TGTGCCAGCGGACGCAGCTCTGGAAACACCATATATTTT
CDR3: CASGRSSGNTIYF

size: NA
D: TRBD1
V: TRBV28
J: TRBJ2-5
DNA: TGTGCCAGCAGTCCTGGACAGGGCTTGGGACGAGTGGGGGAGACCCAGTACTTC
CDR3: CASSPGQGLGRVGETQYF

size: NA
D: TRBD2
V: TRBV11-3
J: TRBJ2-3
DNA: TGTGCCAGCAGCTTTATAGCGGGGGGGCTGGCAGATACGCAGTATTTT
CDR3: CASSFIAGGLADTQYF

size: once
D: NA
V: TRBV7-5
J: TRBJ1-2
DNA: TGTGCCAGAAGCACCCGTTTGACTCCTAACTATGGCTACACCTTC
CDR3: CARSTRLTPNYGYTF

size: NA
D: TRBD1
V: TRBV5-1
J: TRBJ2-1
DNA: TGCGCCAGCAGCCAATGGACAGGGGGCTCCTACAATGAGCAGTTCTTC
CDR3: CASSQWTGGSYNEQFF

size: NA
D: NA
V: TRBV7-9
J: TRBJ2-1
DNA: TGTGCCAGCAGCCCTAGACCGGTGGACGAGCAGTTCTTC
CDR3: CASSPRPVDEQFF

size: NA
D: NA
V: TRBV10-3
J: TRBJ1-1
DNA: TGTGCCATCAGTGAGATCCTGAACACTGAAGCTTTCTTT
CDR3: CAISEILNTEAFF

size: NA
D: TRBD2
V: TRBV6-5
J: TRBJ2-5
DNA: TGTGCCAGCAGCTCAACCGGGGGGGAAAGAAAGACCCAGTACTTC
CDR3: CASSSTGGERKTQYF

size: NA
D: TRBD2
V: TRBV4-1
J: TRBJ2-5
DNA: TGCGCCAGCAGCCAAGAGAGGCGGGGGGGCCGGTGGACCCAGTACTTC
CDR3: CASSQERRGGRWTQYF

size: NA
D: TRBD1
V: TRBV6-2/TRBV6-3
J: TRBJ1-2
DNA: TGTGCCAGCAGTTACGGGGACAGGGATCACTATGGCTACACCTTC
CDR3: CASSYGDRDHYGYTF

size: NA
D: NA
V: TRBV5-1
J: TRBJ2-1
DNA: TGCGCCAGCAGCTTGGTCGGGGAAAACTACAATGAGCAGTTCTTC
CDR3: CASSLVGENYNEQFF

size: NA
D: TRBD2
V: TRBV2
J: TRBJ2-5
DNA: TGTGCCAGCAGTGACGGGACTAGTCACCAAGAGACCCAGTACTTC
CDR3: CASSDGTSHQETQYF

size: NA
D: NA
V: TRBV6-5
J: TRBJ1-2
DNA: TGTGCCAGCAGGAGAGGGGATGGCTACACCTTC
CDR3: CASRRGDGYTF

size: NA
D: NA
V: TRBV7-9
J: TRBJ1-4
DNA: TGTGCCAGCAGCTCTAACAGGGTAACTAATGAAAAACTGTTTTTT
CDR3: CASSSNRVTNEKLFF

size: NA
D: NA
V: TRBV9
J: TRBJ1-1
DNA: TGTGCCAGCAGCGCCCGCGAGGGGCTTGGTGAAGCTTTCTTT
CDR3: CASSAREGLGEAFF

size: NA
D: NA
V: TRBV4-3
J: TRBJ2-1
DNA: TGCGCCAGCAGCCAAGAGTGGGGGAACTCCTACAATGAGCAGTTCTTC
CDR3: CASSQEWGNSYNEQFF

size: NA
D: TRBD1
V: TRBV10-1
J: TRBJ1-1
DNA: TGCGCCAGCAGTGAGCGTCGGACAGGGGGCAACACTGAAGCTTTCTTT
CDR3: CASSERRTGGNTEAFF

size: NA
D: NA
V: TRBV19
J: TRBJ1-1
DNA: TGTGCCAGTAGTATGAACAGAAACACTGAAGCTTTCTTT
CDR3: CASSMNRNTEAFF

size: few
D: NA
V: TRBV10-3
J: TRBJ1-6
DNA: TGTGCCATCAGTGATGGGGGCAGTTCACCCCTCCACTTT
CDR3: CAISDGGSSPLHF

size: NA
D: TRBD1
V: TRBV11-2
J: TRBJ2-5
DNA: TGTGCCAGCAGCTTGGACAGGGAAGAAGAGACCCAGTACTTC
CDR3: CASSLDREEETQYF

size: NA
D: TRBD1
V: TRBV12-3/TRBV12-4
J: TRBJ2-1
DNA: TGTGCCAGCAGTGTAGCCGGACAGGCCTTTAGGTTCTTC
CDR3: CASSVAGQAFRFF

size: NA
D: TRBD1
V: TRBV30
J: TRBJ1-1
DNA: TGTGCCTGGAGCCCTCGGGACAGGGGCGAAGCTTTCTTT
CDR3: CAWSPRDRGEAFF

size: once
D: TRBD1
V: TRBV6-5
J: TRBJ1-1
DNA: TGTGCCAGCAGTTCTGGACAGGGGAGGACTGAAGCTTTCTTT
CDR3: CASSSGQGRTEAFF

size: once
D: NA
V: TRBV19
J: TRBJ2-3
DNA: TGTGCCAGTAGTATAGACGGACGGAGCACAGATACGCAGTATTTT
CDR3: CASSIDGRSTDTQYF

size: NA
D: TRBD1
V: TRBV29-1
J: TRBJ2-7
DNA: TGCAGCGTTGAACAGGGGGCTGACGAGCAGTACTTC
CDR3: CSVEQGADEQYF

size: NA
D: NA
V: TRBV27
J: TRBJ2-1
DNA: TGTGCCAGCACTGGGGGGGGCCGGAGCAATGAGCAGTTCTTC
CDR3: CASTGGGRSNEQFF

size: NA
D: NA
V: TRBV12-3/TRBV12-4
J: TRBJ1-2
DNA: TGTGCCAGCAGTGCGTCGGGGGTCGGGGGCTACACCTTC
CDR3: CASSASGVGGYTF

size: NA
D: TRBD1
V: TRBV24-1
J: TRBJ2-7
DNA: TGTGCCACCAGTGATCCGGGACAGAGATCCTACGAGCAGTACTTC
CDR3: CATSDPGQRSYEQYF

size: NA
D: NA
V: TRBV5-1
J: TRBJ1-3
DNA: TGCGCCAGCACCCAATCAACAGGGAACTCTGGAAACACCATATATTTT
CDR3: CASTQSTGNSGNTIYF

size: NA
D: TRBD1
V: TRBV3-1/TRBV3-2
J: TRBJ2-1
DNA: TGTGCCAGCAGCTCGAAGGACAGGGGTGGCAATGAGCAGTTCTTC
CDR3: CASSSKDRGGNEQFF

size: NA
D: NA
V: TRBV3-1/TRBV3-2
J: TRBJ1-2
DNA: TGTGCCAGCAGCCAAGATCCGGAAGTCTCGGCTGGCTACACCTTC
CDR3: CASSQDPEVSAGYTF